A single T cell receptor (beta chain) is shown here with its context. Its antigen is still unknown. No clone much larger than this one lies a single base away; base qualities are absent. A negative result on the clinical CCP2 antibody test was shown by CND-RA patients, and progression of joint destruction was observed despite active therapy. Every CND-RA patient showed typical joint destruction in the wrists and ankles and had failed conventional anti-rheumatic therapy. Sampling of CND-RA patients was performed not at diagnosis but after long disease histories, which spanned decades in several cases. Roughly 46 millilitres of EDTA-anticoagulated peripheral blood were collected from each patient. Ficoll-Paque PLUS density gradient separation was used to isolate peripheral blood mononuclear cells. AutoMACS magnetic bead positive selection was used to isolate CD8+ cells from fresh or cryopreserved PBMCs, and purity was verified by flow cytometry. Genomic DNA was extracted using Nucleospin Tissue or Tissue XS kits and then quantified on a Qubit 2.0 fluorometer.

Following the manufacturer's instructions, genomic DNA from CD8+ cells served as the input for TCRbeta sequencing. A genomics technology centre in Finland performed the TCRbeta sequencing with the immunoSEQ assay. Per the source publication's procedure: The clonotype tables produced by the immunoSEQ preprocessing pipeline were converted into VDJtools format, and any non-productive clonotypes were filtered out. Samples with fewer than 10,000 reads were excluded, the remaining samples were subsampled to 10,000 reads, and most of the eight CND-RA samples met this threshold. Shannon-Wiener, Simpson and clonality indices were calculated with the VDJtools CalcDiversityStats function on data subsampled to 10,000 reads. To infer antigen specificity, non-singleton TCRbeta clonotypes were hard-matched against VDJdb, meaning no mismatches were allowed. CDR3 sequences differing by one amino acid (Hamming distance 1) were grouped into clusters with potentially shared antigen targets. After each group was resampled to six samples, one-sided Fisher's exact tests checked public clonotypes for group enrichment, with the whole procedure repeated ten times. Imported from immuneACCESS, the table was reduced by TCRdb to in-frame sequences with V and J called. These copies leave out some clones; in studies compared against another copy, an unresolved V gene accounts for under half, and the cause of the remainder is not known. D and trimming were read from the DNA, whereas the V and J calls and clone size are those reported in that table. For this sample there are 1,000 or so clones; over 65% appear just once. The ten biggest clones cover over 20% of the sample.

This sample stems from a study of CD8 T cells in seronegative destructive rheumatoid arthritis (dated by TCRdb to about 2020). For context, the study as a whole: Biological drugs were being received by seven of the eight CND-RA patients at the time of sampling. Peripheral CD8+ TCRbeta repertoires were compared between CCP-negative destructive rheumatoid arthritis (CND-RA) patients and newly diagnosed seropositive RA, seronegative RA and healthy controls. The seropositive RA, seronegative RA and healthy control comparison cohorts were obtained from an earlier published TCRbeta dataset rather than being newly sequenced. Here is what the overall study found, with its caveats: Once age was adjusted for, the CD8+ TCRbeta repertoires of CND-RA patients appeared less diverse and more clonal than the repertoires of other RA subtypes. Without diagnostic samples, TCR repertoire differences may partly reflect poor disease control over the years rather than being present at onset. Across the roughly 100,000 clonotypes tested, no public clonotype enrichment survived Benjamini-Hochberg correction. CND-RA repertoires showed more CMV-reactive and fewer influenza A-reactive CD8+ TCRbeta sequences than controls and other RA subtypes. A distinct set of enriched public clonotypes appeared to be carried by CND-RA patients, and this finding was interpreted by the authors as support for a separate disease subset. The small size of the CND-RA cohort was acknowledged as a limitation of the study.

The clonotype was recovered from a woman between 55 and 85 years old with seronegative destructive rheumatoid arthritis. Input material: CD8+ T cells from blood.

The CDR3 reads as follows: CASSLGPNEQFF. The DNA reads as follows: TGCGCCAGCAGCTTGGGGCCCAATGAGCAGTTCTTC. The sequence links TRBV5-1 to TRBJ2-1; the D gene cannot be resolved reliably. Per the germline V gene, SGHRS is the CDR1 and YFSETQ is the CDR2. Trimming costs V 0 bases and J 6 bases, and their ends lie 4 bases apart. Including the terminal cysteine and phenylalanine, the CDR3 comprises 12 residues. Of the read, only the CDR3 DNA is kept; its 36 bases are in frame from base 1.